This TCR beta chain was recovered during a study of control samples from healthy donors and cancer patients. Measured with immunoSEQ multiplex PCR; TCRdb has only the in-frame clones, and not every one. The table lists around 200,000 clones, 91% of them singletons, with about 1.6% in the top ten. Germline CDR1 MRHNA, CDR2 SNTAGT. Trimming pared 2 bases from V and 2 bases from J, leaving 11 bases between. The CDR3 is 15 residues long. This clone was recorded a few times. Other DNA sequences within the sample encode an identical CDR3. This TCR was sampled from a woman under 40 in good health. The sample was blood. The chain couples TRBV6-4 to TRBJ2-3; perhaps TRBD2 as D (7 bases). The CDR3 DNA reads as TGTGCCAGCAGTGACGGGGGGGGCGACACAGATACGCAGTATTTT. Encoded protein: CASSDGGGDTDTQYF.